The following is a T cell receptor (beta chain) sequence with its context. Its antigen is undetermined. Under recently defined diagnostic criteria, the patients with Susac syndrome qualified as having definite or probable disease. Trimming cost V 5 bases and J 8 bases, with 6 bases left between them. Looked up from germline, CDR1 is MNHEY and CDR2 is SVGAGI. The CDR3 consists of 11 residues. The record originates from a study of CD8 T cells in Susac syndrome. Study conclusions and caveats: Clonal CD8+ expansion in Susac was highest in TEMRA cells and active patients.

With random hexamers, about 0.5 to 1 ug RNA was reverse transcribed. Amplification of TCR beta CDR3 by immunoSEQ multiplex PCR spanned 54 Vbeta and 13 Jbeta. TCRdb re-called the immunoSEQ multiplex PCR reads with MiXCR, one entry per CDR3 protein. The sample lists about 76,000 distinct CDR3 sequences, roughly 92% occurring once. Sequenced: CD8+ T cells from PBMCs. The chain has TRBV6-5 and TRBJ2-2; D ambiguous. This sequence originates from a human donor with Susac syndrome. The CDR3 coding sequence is TGTGCCAGCAGTACTTCTGGGGAGCTGTTTTTT. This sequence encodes CASSTSGELFF.